This record concerns one T cell receptor beta chain sequence. Its antigen is unknown. Base qualities were left out, and no much larger clone turns up one base away. Libraries were constructed by the immunoSEQ multiplex PCR assay. For the multiplex PCR, a mixture combining 60 forward primers for TCR Vbeta segments and 13 reverse primers for TCR Jbeta segments was used. A multiplex PCR assay on genomic DNA amplified the CDR3 region of rearranged TCR beta genes. Amplified TCR beta libraries were sequenced as 87-base-pair reads on the Illumina HiSeq System. The authors' pipeline ran thus. A later analysis tallied some 79 million unique TCR beta chains across the 660 or so repertoires, and approximately 9.9 million of those chains were shared by two or more donors. Raw reads were error-corrected and collapsed into unique sequences by a nearest-neighbor algorithm in which closely related sequences were merged to remove PCR and sequencing errors. V, D and J gene segments were assigned by aligning CDR3 sequences to IMGT reference sequences. For a sequence to be retained, at least a six-nucleotide match to both a V gene segment and a J gene segment was required. Rearrangements were called productive when the CDR3 lacked stop codons and stayed in frame with V and J; all others were non-productive. CDR3 was defined by IMGT convention, running from the second conserved V-encoded cysteine to the conserved J-encoded phenylalanine. Sequences without an unambiguous match to a single V gene segment were excluded from the earlier analysis of several hundred of the donors. In an earlier analysis of 587 of the donors, V segments were called functional above 56.7% productive rearrangements and were called segregating when the between-donor standard deviation exceeded 5%. To diagnose cytomegalovirus status from the catalog of TCR beta chain sequences, a statistical classification framework was built. A later analysis assigned V and J genes by comparing TCR nucleotide sequences with IMGT/GENE-DB human TR gene sequences. In a later analysis, CDR3 sequences and most-parsimonious VDJ recombination scenarios were assigned using the TCRdist pipeline. In a later analysis, every TCR beta chain was defined by the combination of its CDR3 amino acid sequence and its V-gene family, and reads without a unique V-gene family were dropped. As a way to deal with suspected cross-contamination and a sequencing artifact, a later analysis dropped approximately 570 nucleotide sequences that were highly shared and had low generation probability. For each public chain, a later analysis derived a clonal expansion index from normalized ranks of inferred template counts within each repertoire. In a later analysis, generation probabilities were computed using a VDJ recombination model fitted to out-of-frame rearrangements, and the results were checked against IGoR. In a later analysis, hypergeometric tests were used to score TCR-TCR, TCR-HLA and TCR-CMV co-occurrence, with a repertoire-size bias correction applied to TCR pairs. False discovery rates were estimated in a later analysis by permuting HLA or CMV assignments 20 times. In a later analysis, co-occurring TCRs were grouped using DBSCAN, and TCRdist sequence similarity was added for clustering within HLA-allele-positive subsets. Repertoires with fewer than 30,000 or more than 120,000 public chains were left out of co-occurrence clustering, as were four to six repertoires with anomalous nucleotide sharing. Drawn from immuneACCESS, this table holds only the in-frame rearrangements with V and J called that TCRdb kept. Clones are partly lost; checked studies trace under half to an unresolved V gene and leave the rest unexplained. The V and J calls and clone size are taken from that table; D and trimming were inferred from the DNA. This sample gives about 190,000 clones in total; around 83% of them show up just once. The biggest ten clones account for about 1.6% of the sample.

The cohort consisted of 600 to 750 healthy bone marrow donors. At the time of sampling, every cohort member was nominally healthy, though immune exposures that went unrecorded were likely present. The donor tested CMV seronegative, placing the donor among the 350 to 400 seronegative members of the cohort. Every donor gave a peripheral blood sample, and the peripheral blood mononuclear cells from that sample were used for TCR beta sequencing. The Qiagen DNeasy Blood Extraction Kit was used to extract genomic DNA from the blood cell samples. This sample stems from a study of cytomegalovirus exposure and HLA in healthy donors (dated by TCRdb to 2017 to 2019). Broadly, across the study: An earlier analysis of approximately 640 of the donors reported roughly 270 Gb of sequence data and 117 million unique TCR beta sequences from approximately 180 million T cells. About 300 gigabases of sequencing data and 70 million to 85 million unique TCR sequences were included in an early release covering about 700 HLA-typed donors. Among the approximately 400 genotyped donors, under 90% belonged to the genetic ancestry cluster associated with self-reported Caucasian donors. The aim of the study was to test whether cataloging public T cell receptors could identify signatures of past pathogen exposure. The T cell repertoires of about 700 subjects were profiled by immunosequencing and related to cytomegalovirus serostatus. Besides the first cohort of around 700 subjects, a separate validation cohort made up of 120 or so different subjects was used. To predict cytomegalovirus infection status, the study combined high-throughput TCR immunosequencing, statistical association of individual TCRs with disease status, and machine learning. A later analysis re-examined previously published TCR beta repertoires from several hundred donors and added high-resolution HLA genotyping to investigate patterns of TCR occurrence. Rather than drawing on any new phenotypic data, the later analysis identified candidate immune exposures from TCR beta sequences and the way those sequences occurred across donors. In an earlier analysis of roughly 600 of the donors, high-throughput TCR beta sequencing was used to judge whether each TCR beta V gene segment behaved as functional or pseudogenic. Donor age, sex, ethnicity and CMV serostatus were compiled alongside the repertoire data. Genome-wide SNP genotypes for about three fifths of the roughly 670 donors were used in a later genetic analysis, which treated that subset as a discovery cohort. All discovery cohort repertoires had been generated using a single sequencing platform. Class I and class II HLA loci were covered by the typing at four-digit resolution. The number of typed donors differed by locus: about 629-640 for A, B, C, DRB1 and DQB1; approximately 520 for DQA1; 606 for DPA1; and 400 to 480 for DPB1. Roughly 5 DR-DQ haplotypes were handled as single units for association and clustering because linkage in the cohort was strong. Among 300 to 450 genotyped donors of the cohort, an average of about 240,000 unique TCR beta nucleotide sequences were sequenced per donor, roughly 20% of them non-productive.

The paper as a whole reports these results and caveats: In vitro tests confirmed that a few of the cytomegalovirus-associated TCR beta chains recognize cytomegalovirus antigens. A later genetic analysis reported fewer N-insertions in productive TCRs among donors in an Asian-associated ancestry cluster than the roughly 700-donor mean. Roughly uniform sequencing depth across donors was assumed in presence/absence analyses, although this assumption may not hold. In an earlier analysis of some 500 of the donors, most TCR beta V segments were observed in productive rearrangements about 87% or about 30% of the time, broadly matching IMGT annotations. Specific HLA alleles were associated with around 18,000 TCR beta sequences at a false discovery rate of 0.05 in a later analysis. The classifier was reported to diagnose cytomegalovirus status with high specificity and sensitivity in both the original and validation cohorts. A cluster of highly shared sequence variants was judged likely to be a technical artifact of the sequencing pipeline. The authors suggested that the approach could potentially be extended to other disease states and immunological phenotypes. Immune exposure information for the cohort was limited to CMV serostatus. Most CMV-associated TCR beta chains appeared to be HLA-restricted in a later analysis, and the HLA associations seemed to be driven largely by CMV exposure. Because some donors lacked HLA typing at each locus, the association tests relied only on the typed subset. A later genetic analysis associated a missense DCLRE1C variant with V-gene and J-gene trimming of TCR beta chains, and an independent cohort replicated the association. In a later analysis, the rate of TCR association differed among HLA loci, with DRB1 alleles having the most associated TCRs and HLA-C alleles having the fewest. In this cohort, only TCR beta chains were sequenced, and detectable features were limited by the absence of alpha or paired-chain data. Because the 87-base-pair reads could not distinguish some IMGT-functional V segments, including TRBV6-2 and TRBV6-3, those segments were excluded. In the study, around 150 TCR beta chains were listed as associated with cytomegalovirus. A later analysis found that HLA-associated TCR beta chains were more clonally expanded and had lower generation probabilities than equally common non-associated chains. Linkage disequilibrium might explain the correlated functional status among segregating V segments, but an unknown experimental factor could not be ruled out. When HLA alleles, especially DR and DQ, strongly co-occurred, attributing TCR associations to individual alleles was difficult. A later analysis reported that several top co-occurrence clusters appeared linked to parvovirus B19, influenza, CMV and Epstein-Barr virus. A further reported finding was that TCR beta sequences accurately predicted the HLA-A and HLA-B alleles for most subjects in the first cohort. While some public TCRs were present in many individuals, most TCR sequences turned up only very rarely across donors. About 15 rarely observed V segments, including chromosome 9 orphons, were excluded from the earlier analysis of about 600 of the donors because counts were too low.

The CDR3 sequence holds 14 residues, the cysteine and phenylalanine included. The DNA shown is the 42-base CDR3, in frame from base 1. For CDR1 and CDR2, the germline V gene (reference sequence) lists SEHNR and FQNEAQ. Cut back by 0 bases and 8 bases, the V and J ends lie 10 bases apart. The receptor was derived from a man aged 50-60 years in good health and CMV-seronegative. Material for sequencing was PBMCs. This chain joins TRBV7-9 to TRBJ1-4; the D gene is unclear. The CDR3: CASSLATIWEKLFF. The nucleotides are TGTGCCAGCAGCTTAGCCACTATTTGGGAAAAACTGTTTTTT.